A single sample gave rise to the 9 T cell receptor beta chains below, sequenced in a study of vaccination and CD4 T cells after COVID-19. Treatment denoted: roughly 10-day PBMC culture with coronavirus spike peptide pools or control peptides (ViraFEST assay). For these TCRs, the target antigens are not known. The study sequenced cultured CD4+ T cell DNA using the Oncomine TCR Beta short-read assay. TCRdb called the PCR reads again in MiXCR, with one record for every CDR3 protein. The table has 15,000 or so distinct CDR3 sequences, around 44% seen once. Sequencing was done on a sample of CD4+ T cells from blood, cultured in vitro. These receptors all stem from a human donor who had recovered from COVID-19.

This chain uses TRBV29-1 with TRBJ1-2, with a weak D call TRBD1 (6 bases). This CDR3 is 11 amino acids long. Trimming pared 7 bases from V and 8 bases from J, leaving 14 bases between. Germline V gene lookup returns CDR1 SQVTM and CDR2 ANQGSEA. CDR3 sequence: CSATGIGGYTF. The CDR3, as DNA: TGCAGCGCTACAGGGATAGGCGGCTACACCTTC.

The chain recombines TRBV10-3 with TRBJ2-1, with TRBD2 matching over 10 bases. The CDR3 is 18 amino acids. J gave up 5 bases and V 3 bases, and 13 bases lay outside the gene matches. Germline-derived CDR1 and CDR2 are ENHRY and SYGVKD. The CDR3 nucleotides are TGTGCCATCAGTGAACCAGGGCTCGGGACTAGCGTCCACAATGAGCAGTTCTTC. As protein: CAISEPGLGTSVHNEQFF.

The genes are TRBV15 and TRBJ1-1; perhaps TRBD1 as D (6 bases). The CDR3 is 15 residues long. Deletions cut 0 bases from V and 3 bases from J, with 11 bases between. CDR1 is LNHNV, CDR2 YYDKDF, per germline (reference sequence). The CDR3 DNA reads TGTGCCACCAGCAGAGATACGGGGGCCGACACTGAAGCTTTCTTT. Translated: CATSRDTGADTEAFF.

The J gene is TRBJ2-6, the V gene TRBV6-1; 9 bases line up with TRBD2. Germline trimming cut 8 bases from V and 1 base from J; bases unmatched to any gene: 6. Germline V lookup: CDR1 MNHNS, CDR2 SASEGT. The CDR3 length is 16 residues. Here the CDR3 DNA reads TGTGCCAGCGGACGAGCGGGGGGTTCTGGGGCCAACGTCCTGACTTTC. This encodes CASGRAGGSGANVLTF.

The chain joins TRBV11-2 to TRBJ1-1; D gene uncertain. V shed 5 bases and J shed 0 bases, with 10 bases lying between them. This CDR3 region has 14 residues. Germline V gives CDR1 SGHAT, CDR2 FQNNGV. The CDR3 sequence is CASSVATVNTEAFF. The DNA of the CDR3 is TGTGCCAGCAGCGTGGCGACGGTGAACACTGAAGCTTTCTTT.

This chain uses TRBV10-3 with TRBJ1-2; tentatively, D is TRBD1 (6 bases). The CDR3 loop spans 12 amino acids. Germline loops: CDR1 ENHRY, CDR2 SYGVKD. Trimming removed 4 bases at V and 5 bases at J, with 8 bases between. In DNA form, the CDR3 reads TGTGCCATCAGTGGACAGGTTTATGGCTACACCTTC. This gives the protein CAISGQVYGYTF.

This chain links TRBV15 with TRBJ2-5, with 9 positions matching TRBD1. V shed 4 bases, J shed 1 base, and the junction held 7 bases outside the gene matches. Germline V CDR1 and CDR2: LNHNV, YYDKDF (reference sequence). This CDR3 region has 16 residues. Here the CDR3 reads CATSTGGDRVQETQYF. The CDR3 DNA reads TGTGCCACCAGCACTGGGGGGGACAGGGTCCAAGAGACCCAGTACTTC.

The gene calls are TRBV7-9 and TRBJ1-1; D remains ambiguous. Germline V gives CDR1 SEHNR, CDR2 FQNEAQ (reference sequence). The germline V and J ends were trimmed by 0 bases and 8 bases, with 13 bases remaining between them. This CDR3 has 14 amino acids. The DNA of the CDR3 is TGTGCCAGCAGCTTAGCCGCCGGGCGTATCGAAGCTTTCTTT. Translated, it gives CASSLAAGRIEAFF.

J is TRBJ2-3 and V is TRBV7-2; TRBD2 aligns across 7 bases. The CDR3 contains 17 residues. Germline V gene sequence: CDR1 SGHTA, CDR2 FQGNSA. V dropped 0 bases and J dropped 5; count of bases not matched to a gene: 11. The CDR3: CASSLAPIAGGGDTQYF. The CDR3 coding sequence is TGTGCCAGCAGCTTAGCCCCCATTGCGGGCGGGGGAGATACGCAGTATTTT.